The 28 T cell receptor beta chains below all came from one sample that was sequenced in a study of T-cell memory formation after mild COVID-19. TCRdb called the 5' RACE reads again in MiXCR, with one record for every CDR3 protein. Of roughly 280,000 distinct CDR3 sequences listed, about 17% are singletons. The specimen was PBMCs or a T cell subset sorted from them (not recorded which). The origin of the receptors is a young man who had mild COVID-19 (a few samples of this study predate the infection). Cell type and time point are not known.

The chain carries TRBV7-2 and TRBJ1-2; tentatively, D is TRBD1 (5 bases). The V gene lost 0 bases and the J gene lost 8 bases, with 25 bases spanning the gap. The length of the CDR3 is 18 residues. Germline CDR1 SGHTA, CDR2 FQGNSA. In DNA form, the CDR3 reads TGTGCCAGCAGCTTAGCTTTCGGAATGGGGACGGGCCTCGCGGGCTACACCTTC. Residues: CASSLAFGMGTGLAGYTF.

This clonotype was observed a handful of times. The chain carries TRBV15 and TRBJ1-2; D gene ambiguous. CDR1 and CDR2 (germline): LNHNV, YYDKDF (reference sequence). This CDR3 comprises 14 residues. V was trimmed by 0 bases and J by 0 bases, leaving 5 bases between them. The CDR3 DNA reads as TGTGCCACCAGCAGAGACCCAGCTAACTATGGCTACACCTTC. Protein: CATSRDPANYGYTF.

The chain is built from TRBV20-1 and TRBJ2-1, with D possibly called TRBD1 or TRBD2 (5 bases each). In germline, CDR1 is DFQATT, CDR2 SNEGSKA (reference sequence). This CDR3 region has 14 residues. The germline V and J ends were trimmed by 6 bases and 6 bases, with 18 bases remaining between them. The CDR3 region is CSAEGQGRGNEQFF. In DNA form, the CDR3 reads TGCAGTGCCGAGGGGCAGGGAAGAGGCAATGAGCAGTTCTTC.

This clonotype was detected ten times or more. The rearrangement links TRBV4-2 to TRBJ2-3; 7 bases fit TRBD2. V was clipped by 4 bases and J by 3 bases; unmatched bases: 1. The CDR3 length is 13 residues. The germline CDR1 and CDR2 sequences are LGHNA and YNFKEQ. Written as DNA, the CDR3 is TGTGCCAGCAGCCCCGGGGGGACAGATACGCAGTATTTT. Translating it yields CASSPGGTDTQYF.

CDR3 in DNA: TGTGCCAGCAGCTCAGGGGTACCCGGGACAGGTCCATACCGCTCCTACAATGAGCAGTTCTTC. The encoded protein is CASSSGVPGTGPYRSYNEQFF. The chain combines TRBV7-6 with TRBJ2-1, with 8 bases fitting TRBD1. The CDR3 runs 21 residues. Trimming took 4 bases from V and 0 from J; bases not matched to a gene: 20. Germline CDR1 SGHVS, CDR2 FNYEAQ.

Ten or more counts support this clonotype. The chain joins TRBV7-2 to TRBJ2-5; D is unclear. Germline V gene lookup returns CDR1 SGHTA and CDR2 FQGNSA. This CDR3 is built from 13 residues. The V end was cut by 0 bases, the J end by 0 bases, with 2 bases between. The CDR3 region is CASSLANQETQYF. The CDR3 coding sequence is TGTGCCAGCAGCTTAGCGAACCAAGAGACCCAGTACTTC.

This clonotype was observed a few times. The rearrangement uses TRBV12-3 or TRBV12-4 and TRBJ1-2, with D possibly matching TRBD1 (5 bases). V was cut by 3 bases and J by 4 bases, with 12 bases left in between. The CDR3 covers 14 residues. The CDR3: CASSLGWQGYGYTF. The CDR3 nucleotides read TGTGCCAGCAGTTTGGGGTGGCAGGGCTATGGCTACACCTTC.

The table lists this clonotype with many counts. The V call is TRBV7-2, the J call TRBJ1-2, with 7 bases aligning to TRBD1. CDR3 length equals 13 residues. Germline V gene data show CDR1 as SGHTA and CDR2 as FQGNSA. V was clipped by 5 bases and J by 4 bases; unmatched bases: 4. Here the CDR3 reads CASSPGQIYGYTF. CDR3 bases: TGTGCCAGCAGCCCGGGACAGATCTATGGCTACACCTTC.

V is TRBV5-6 and J is TRBJ1-5; D gene unclear. The CDR3 is made up of 14 amino acids. Trimming took 2 bases from V and 7 from J, leaving 13 bases between them. Germline CDR1 reads SGHDT; CDR2 reads YYEEEE. The CDR3 DNA reads TGTGCCAGCAGCTTTTATGGGGTCCGCCAGCCCCAGCATTTT. It translates to CASSFYGVRQPQHF.

The V gene is TRBV10-3, the J gene TRBJ2-2; D is perhaps TRBD2 (5 bases). This CDR3 spans 15 amino acids. With 7 bases removed from V and 0 bases from J, the gap between germline ends came to 12 bases. In germline, CDR1 is ENHRY, CDR2 SYGVKD. The chain's CDR3 is CAITLGSANTGELFF. The CDR3 coding sequence is TGTGCCATCACCCTAGGGAGTGCGAACACCGGGGAGCTGTTTTTT.

In this sample, this clonotype turned up a few times. This chain uses TRBV20-1 with TRBJ2-5; D gene unclear. Between the trimmed V and J ends, which lost 1 base and 5 bases, there was a span of 8 bases. CDR1 is DFQATT and CDR2 is SNEGSKA in the germline V gene (reference sequence). This CDR3 has 12 amino acids. CDR3: CSARVQIETQYF. The CDR3 region has the DNA TGCAGTGCTAGAGTGCAGATTGAGACCCAGTACTTC.

This clonotype was seen a handful of times. The chain uses TRBV7-9 and TRBJ2-2; 8 bases agree with TRBD2. CDR1 is SEHNR and CDR2 is FQNEAQ in the germline V gene (reference sequence). The length of the CDR3 is 15 residues. J was trimmed by 4 bases and V by 3 bases; bases with no gene match: 4. For the CDR3, the DNA is TGTGCCAGCAGCTTCCAGCGGGGGAGCACCGGGGAGCTGTTTTTT. Protein sequence: CASSFQRGSTGELFF.

This clonotype was observed many times. V gene TRBV15 combines with J gene TRBJ2-4; D unresolved. V lost 8 bases to trimming and J lost 9 bases, with 17 bases between them. CDR3 length: 13 amino acids. CDR1 and CDR2 (germline): LNHNV, YYDKDF (reference sequence). DNA of the CDR3: TGTGCCACCTGCGACCCTCCCTCCGGCATTCAGTACTTC. The encoded protein is CATCDPPSGIQYF.

The genes are TRBV24-1 and TRBJ2-5; 8 bases line up with TRBD2. CDR3 size: 16 residues. After removal of 3 bases from V and 0 bases from J, the junction contained 5 bases not matched to a gene. Germline CDR1 reads KGHDR; CDR2 reads SFDVKD. CDR3 amino acids: CATSDPRGGHQETQYF. The CDR3 coding sequence is TGTGCCACCAGTGATCCCCGGGGGGGACACCAAGAGACCCAGTACTTC.

The chain links TRBV28 to TRBJ1-5; no clear D gene. The length of the CDR3 is 14 residues. The germline CDR1 and CDR2 sequences are MDHEN and SYDVKM. V lost 1 base and J lost 6, with 10 bases in between. In nucleotides, the CDR3 is TGTGCCAGCAGTTTATCCGAGGCTGTTCAGCCCCAGCATTTT. Protein sequence: CASSLSEAVQPQHF.

The chain links TRBV6-1 to TRBJ2-1, with TRBD1 matching 12 bases. CDR3 size: 14 residues. The trim removed 7 bases at V and 13 bases at J, leaving 11 bases unmatched. The V gene's germline CDR1 is MNHNS and CDR2 SASEGT. CDR3 amino acids: CASKRGQGAHRQFF. Written as DNA, the CDR3 is TGTGCCAGCAAGCGGGGACAGGGGGCGCATCGTCAGTTCTTC.

This clonotype was seen more than once but under ten times. The V call is TRBV25-1, the J call TRBJ1-5, with TRBD1 as a possible D gene (6 bases). The CDR3 contains 14 residues. Germline CDR1 reads MGHDK; CDR2 reads SYGVNS. Trimming shortened V by 6 bases and J by 6 bases, and 15 bases separated the two germline ends. For the CDR3, the DNA is TGTGCCAGCAGGAAATCTTGGGGGCCTCAGCCCCAGCATTTT. Translating it yields CASRKSWGPQPQHF.

This sequence joins TRBV4-1 and TRBJ2-1; D not resolved. CDR1 is MGHRA and CDR2 is YSYEKL in the germline V gene. V lost 1 base and J lost 5, with 3 bases in between. The CDR3 totals 12 residues. The CDR3 DNA sequence: TGCGCCAGCAGCCAAGTGAACAATGAGCAGTTCTTC. This translates into CASSQVNNEQFF.

The genes are TRBV18 and TRBJ2-3; 9 bases match TRBD2. This CDR3 comprises 17 residues. Looked up from germline, CDR1 is KGHSH and CDR2 is LQKENI. With V trimmed by 0 bases and J by 2 bases, 6 bases remained unmatched. The CDR3: CASSPPNSGGYTDTQYF. CDR3 sequence (DNA): TGTGCCAGCTCACCACCGAATAGCGGGGGCTACACAGATACGCAGTATTTT.

This sequence joins TRBV6-2 or TRBV6-3 and TRBJ1-5; D ambiguous. The germline V gene encodes CDR1 MNHEY and CDR2 SVGEGT. The V and J ends lost 5 bases and 6 bases respectively, with 14 bases between them. The CDR3 loop spans 14 amino acids. CDR3 in DNA: TGTGCCAGCAGTCCCTCCGGACTAGGTCAGCCCCAGCATTTT. It specifies CASSPSGLGQPQHF.

The V gene is TRBV7-2, the J gene TRBJ2-7, with D maybe TRBD1 (6 bases). This CDR3 has 15 residues. V dropped 4 bases and J dropped 3 bases, with 16 bases sitting between them. Looked up from germline, CDR1 is SGHTA and CDR2 is FQGNSA. Here the CDR3 DNA reads TGTGCCAGCAGCTCAGCCCCGGGACATGGCTACGAGCAGTACTTC. Translated: CASSSAPGHGYEQYF. Based on the CDR3 plus reference TRBV7-2 and TRBJ2-7, the full variable domain is GAGVSQSPSNKVTEKGKDVELRCDPISGHTALYWYRQSLGQGLEFLIYFQGNSAPDKSGLPSDRFSAERTGGSVSTLTIQRTQQEDSAVYLCASSSAPGHGYEQYFGPGTRLTVT.

The chain has TRBV28 and TRBJ2-7; weak D call: TRBD2 (5 bases). The CDR3 is 12 amino acids. With 6 bases removed from V and 0 bases from J, the gap between germline ends came to 6 bases. Germline V gene sequence: CDR1 MDHEN, CDR2 SYDVKM. The CDR3 DNA reads TGTGCCAGCAGGGGGAGCTCCTACGAGCAGTACGTC. Translation gives CASRGSSYEQYV.

In this sample, this clonotype turned up a few times. This sequence joins TRBV20-1 and TRBJ2-3, with TRBD2 matching 10 bases. With 4 bases clipped from V and 3 bases from J, the junction kept 4 bases outside the gene matches. The germline V gene has CDR1 DFQATT and CDR2 SNEGSKA (reference sequence). This CDR3 region has 14 residues. CDR3 protein: CSATRTSGTDTQYF. In DNA, the CDR3 is TGCAGTGCTACCCGGACTAGCGGAACAGATACGCAGTATTTT.

This clonotype was detected only a few times. The rearrangement links TRBV12-3 or TRBV12-4 to TRBJ2-2; 12 nucleotides line up with TRBD2. CDR3 length: 17 residues. With V trimmed by 7 bases and J by 6 bases, 12 bases remained unmatched. The CDR3 nucleotides read TGTGCCAGCACCGCCGGCCTAGCGGGGGGGCGGTCCGGGGAGCTGTTTTTT. Its translation is CASTAGLAGGRSGELFF.

This clonotype was counted many times. The rearrangement joins TRBV5-4 to TRBJ2-7; TRBD2 matches 13 bases. V lost 4 bases and J lost 0; bases outside the gene matches: 4. CDR1 and CDR2 (germline): SGHNT, YYREEE (reference sequence). The CDR3 runs to 16 residues. CDR3: CASSPGLAGSSYEQYF. CDR3 nucleotides: TGTGCCAGCAGCCCGGGACTAGCGGGGTCCTCCTACGAGCAGTACTTC.

The sample holds a few counts of this clonotype. This chain connects TRBV7-2 to TRBJ2-3; 7 bases are a match to TRBD2. The CDR3 is 13 amino acids. Germline trimming cut 8 bases from V and 0 bases from J; bases unmatched to any gene: 2. Germline CDR1 and CDR2: SGHTA and FQGNSA. CDR3 residues: CASGSGSTDTQYF. The DNA for the CDR3 is TGTGCCAGCGGTAGCGGGAGCACAGATACGCAGTATTTT.

The table lists this clonotype with a few counts. V is TRBV25-1 and J is TRBJ2-5; D may be TRBD2 (6 bases). Trimming left V 2 bases short and J 5 bases short, with 15 bases between. Germline assignment: CDR1 MGHDK and CDR2 SYGVNS. CDR3 length equals 15 residues. The CDR3 nucleotides read TGTGCCAGCAGTGAAGGAGGGCGGACCGGGGAGACCCAGTACTTC. Its translation is CASSEGGRTGETQYF.

The rearrangement links TRBV6-5 to TRBJ2-1, with 9 positions matching TRBD2. The length of the CDR3 is 14 residues. Germline CDR1 and CDR2: MNHEY and SVGAGI. V trimming: 7 bases; J trimming: 7 bases; junction bases outside the gene matches: 8. The CDR3 DNA is TGTGCCAGCAAGGGCGGGGGGGCGGCAAATGAGCAGTTCTTC. This translates into CASKGGGAANEQFF.